Each of the 14 T cell receptor beta chains below was sequenced from the same sample in a study of cytomegalovirus exposure and HLA in healthy donors. The PCR employed 60 Vbeta primers together with 13 Jbeta primers. Sequenced by immunoSEQ multiplex PCR; TCRdb stores in-frame clones only, minus some. Here the sample spans 200,000 to 250,000 clones, about three quarters being singletons. The specimen sequenced was PBMCs. These TCRs come from a man aged 35-49 years in good health and CMV-seronegative.

The V call is TRBV5-8, the J call TRBJ1-6; possible D gene TRBD1, 6 bases. Germline lookup yields CDR1 SGHTS and CDR2 YDEGEE. The CDR3 has 11 residues. The germline V and J ends were trimmed by 0 bases and 17 bases, with 9 bases remaining between them. CDR3 residues: CASSLGPGVHF. The CDR3 DNA reads as TGTGCCAGCAGCTTGGGGCCAGGGGTCCACTTT.

The V call is TRBV6-6, the J call TRBJ1-3; tentative D call: TRBD1 (6 bases). Germline CDR1 is MNHNY and CDR2 is SVGAGI (reference sequence). V lost 0 bases and J 4 bases, leaving 13 bases between the germline ends. The CDR3 runs 16 residues. In nucleotides, the CDR3 is TGTGCCAGCAGTTACTCGGTACAGGGTAACGGAAACACCATATATTTT. This sequence encodes CASSYSVQGNGNTIYF.

This chain links TRBV9 with TRBJ2-7; D unclear. The CDR3 has 13 amino acids. The V gene's germline CDR1 is SGDLS and CDR2 YYNGEE. V lost 1 base, J lost 7 bases, and 12 bases lay in between. The chain's CDR3 is CASSVKHGLEQYF. As DNA, the CDR3 is TGTGCCAGCAGCGTAAAGCACGGTTTAGAGCAGTACTTC.

The chain uses TRBV7-9 and TRBJ2-3; D is unresolved. Trimming shortened V by 2 bases and J by 0 bases, and 9 bases separated the two germline ends. This CDR3 has 15 residues. Germline CDR1 is SEHNR and CDR2 is FQNEAQ (reference sequence). The CDR3 sequence is CASSLNSASTDTQYF. CDR3 DNA: TGTGCCAGCAGCTTAAACAGTGCAAGCACAGATACGCAGTATTTT.

This sequence joins TRBV27 and TRBJ1-4, with a tentative D call TRBD1 (6 bases). Trimming pared 6 bases from V and 7 bases from J, leaving 21 bases between. The CDR3 is 16 amino acids. From germline, CDR1 is MNHEY and CDR2 SMNVEV (reference sequence). The CDR3 nucleotides are TGTGCCAGCAGCCCCCCCGGACAGCTGGCGGGTGAAAAACTGTTTTTT. This codes for CASSPPGQLAGEKLFF.

CDR3 sequence: CASSLGMGLAGGPRNNEQFF. The CDR3 DNA reads as TGTGCCAGCAGCTTAGGGATGGGACTAGCGGGGGGGCCTAGAAACAATGAGCAGTTCTTC. The J gene is TRBJ2-1, the V gene TRBV11-3; TRBD2 aligns across 16 bases. The V gene's germline CDR1 is SGHNT and CDR2 YENEEA. The CDR3 is 20 amino acids. Trimming at V came to 1 base and at J to 5 bases, leaving 11 bases not matched to a gene.

The rearrangement links TRBV6-1 to TRBJ1-5, with D uncertain. Germline CDR1 is MNHNS and CDR2 is SASEGT. The CDR3 has 13 residues. V was shortened by 2 bases and J by 4 bases, with 6 bases between the two germline ends. The CDR3 sequence is CASSERRNQPQHF. The DNA for the CDR3 is TGTGCCAGCAGTGAAAGGAGAAATCAGCCCCAGCATTTT.

CDR3 DNA sequence: TGTGCCAGCAGTTTCCGGACTAGCGGGAGTACGCAGTATTTT. Protein product: CASSFRTSGSTQYF. The J gene is TRBJ2-3, the V gene TRBV27, with 13 bases matching TRBD2. This CDR3 contains 14 residues. CDR1 is MNHEY, CDR2 SMNVEV, per germline (reference sequence). Trimming removed 3 bases from V and 8 bases from J; junction bases left unmatched: 2.

This clone was found a few times. The CDR3 loop is CASTRRDRATEAFF. The CDR3 nucleotides are TGTGCCAGCACTAGGCGGGACAGGGCCACTGAAGCTTTCTTT. This rearrangement joins TRBV6-1 to TRBJ1-1; 9 nucleotides match TRBD1. The CDR3 loop spans 14 amino acids. Germline V lookup: CDR1 MNHNS, CDR2 SASEGT. The trim removed 7 bases at V and 4 bases at J, leaving 7 bases unmatched.

There are a few counts of this clone. The V gene is TRBV6-1, the J gene TRBJ2-2; the match to TRBD1 covers 9 bases. V lost 4 bases, J lost 6 bases, and 6 bases stayed unmatched. The CDR3 totals 15 residues. Germline values: CDR1 MNHNS, CDR2 SASEGT. CDR3 coding DNA: TGTGCCAGCAGTGTGGGACAGGGTGTATCCGGGGAGCTGTTTTTT. It is translated as CASSVGQGVSGELFF.

The J gene is TRBJ2-3, the V gene TRBV6-4; weak D call: TRBD2 (7 bases). CDR1 and CDR2 from the germline V gene are MRHNA and SNTAGT. V was shortened by 0 bases and J by 0 bases, with 16 bases between the two germline ends. This CDR3 has 18 residues. Written as DNA, the CDR3 is TGTGCCAGCAGTGACTCTGGAGGGGGGGAGATGAGCACAGATACGCAGTATTTT. Protein product: CASSDSGGGEMSTDTQYF.

CDR3 loop: CASSYLPGQSSYEQYF. CDR3 bases: TGTGCCAGCAGTTACCTACCGGGACAGAGTTCCTACGAGCAGTACTTC. V is TRBV6-5 and J is TRBJ2-7, with 7 bases matching TRBD1. The CDR3 is 16 amino acids. V lost 2 bases, J lost 1 base, and 8 bases stayed unmatched. CDR1 MNHEY and CDR2 SVGAGI come from the germline V gene.

This clone appeared a few times. CDR3 coding DNA: TGTGCCAGCAGCTTGGCGATTTGGGCCTCGAACACCGGGGAGCTGTTTTTT. This translates into CASSLAIWASNTGELFF. The rearrangement links TRBV5-5 to TRBJ2-2, with D unresolved. The germline V and J ends were trimmed by 0 bases and 0 bases, with 12 bases remaining between them. The CDR3 covers 17 residues. Germline loops: CDR1 SGHKS, CDR2 YYEKEE (reference sequence).

V usage is TRBV6-1 and J usage is TRBJ2-7, with TRBD2 as a possible D gene (5 bases). The CDR3 totals 15 residues. Between the trimmed V and J ends, which lost 2 bases and 3 bases, there was a span of 14 bases. CDR1 MNHNS and CDR2 SASEGT come from the germline V gene. CDR3 nucleotide sequence: TGTGCCAGCAGTGAACGTCGGGGTTGGGTCTACGAGCAGTACTTC. Its translation is CASSERRGWVYEQYF.